This T cell receptor (beta chain) was profiled in a study of T cells in localized non-small cell lung cancer. As concerns this clone: Its antigen is unknown.

TCRdb's table, derived via immunoSEQ multiplex PCR, lists solely in-frame clones and lacks some. The repertoire holds fewer than 8,000 clones, with roughly 92% as singletons. The CDR3 consists of 15 residues. Trimming shortened V by 0 bases and J by 0 bases, and 4 bases separated the two germline ends. Germline loops: CDR1 SGHRS, CDR2 YFSETQ. Study results and limitations: Of the top 100 tumor clones, median about 53 were in adjacent lung, some 29 among its top 100. Uninvolved adjacent lung showed the highest T cell clonality, exceeding tumor.

The receptor comes from a woman aged 35 to 70 with stage I lung adenocarcinoma. This rearrangement joins TRBV5-1 to TRBJ2-6, with D unresolved. The material was peripheral blood, obtained before any cancer treatment. CDR3 coding DNA: TGCGCCAGCAGCTTGGGGGGCTCTGGGGCCAACGTCCTGACTTTC. This encodes CASSLGGSGANVLTF. Variable domain in full (rest from reference TRBV5-1 and TRBJ2-6): KAGVTQTPRYLIKTRGQQVTLSCSPISGHRSVSWYQQTPGQGLQFLFEYFSETQRNKGNFPGRFSGRQFSNSRSEMNVSTLELGDSALYLCASSLGGSGANVLTFGAGSRLTVL.